One sample yielded the 9 T cell receptor beta chains listed below, sequenced in a study of cytomegalovirus exposure and HLA in healthy donors. Data came from immunoSEQ multiplex PCR; TCRdb stores just in-frame clones and leaves some out. There are approximately 170,000 clones in the sample; approximately 88% occur only once, and roughly 10% lies in the top ten. Material for sequencing was PBMCs. The receptors were sampled from a man aged 30-40 years in good health and CMV-seropositive.

The genes are TRBV5-5 and TRBJ1-2; D gene ambiguous. The V gene's germline CDR1 is SGHKS and CDR2 YYEKEE (reference sequence). V was pared by 1 base and J by 4 bases, with 11 bases between. The length of the CDR3 is 14 residues. CDR3 in DNA: TGTGCCAGCAGCTTGCGGTTCTTAACCTATGGCTACACCTTC. It encodes CASSLRFLTYGYTF.

The chain combines TRBV10-3 with TRBJ2-1; 7 bases map to TRBD2. The CDR3 sequence is 13 residues long. Trimming at V came to 2 bases and at J to 9 bases, leaving 4 bases not matched to a gene. Germline V CDR1 and CDR2: ENHRY, SYGVKD. The CDR3 protein is CAISEREEGEQFF. CDR3 in DNA: TGTGCCATCAGTGAGCGGGAGGAGGGTGAGCAGTTCTTC.

The V and J genes are TRBV6-4 and TRBJ2-2; 9 bases fit TRBD2. CDR1 is MRHNA, CDR2 SNTAGT, per germline. J lost 3 bases, V lost 7 bases, and 6 bases had no gene match. CDR3 length: 15 residues. The CDR3 DNA follows: TGTGCCAGCAAGGGACTAGCTGATGACACCGGGGAGCTGTTTTTT. Translation gives CASKGLADDTGELFF.

This chain uses TRBV6-5 with TRBJ2-7; a weak D match, TRBD1 (6 bases). CDR3 length: 15 residues. The germline gives CDR1 MNHEY, CDR2 SVGAGI. Trimming shortened V by 2 bases and J by 4 bases, and 15 bases separated the two germline ends. CDR3 bases: TGTGCCAGCAGTTACGGGGGACAAACTCCATACGAGCAGTACTTC. Amino acid sequence: CASSYGGQTPYEQYF.

The chain joins TRBV5-1 to TRBJ1-2; D not certain. V was trimmed by 4 bases and J by 2 bases, leaving 18 bases between them. The CDR3 runs to 16 residues. The germline V gene encodes CDR1 SGHRS and CDR2 YFSETQ. In DNA, the CDR3 is TGCGCCAGCAGCCCCAACGCAGCGCCGATAAACTATGGCTACACCTTC. It is translated as CASSPNAAPINYGYTF. Full variable domain (outside the CDR3, taken from reference TRBV5-1 and TRBJ1-2): KAGVTQTPRYLIKTRGQQVTLSCSPISGHRSVSWYQQTPGQGLQFLFEYFSETQRNKGNFPGRFSGRQFSNSRSEMNVSTLELGDSALYLCASSPNAAPINYGYTFGSGTRLTVV.

The rearrangement joins TRBV6-6 to TRBJ1-1, with 9 bases that match TRBD1. The V segment lost 6 bases and the J segment 5 bases; nucleotides outside the gene matches: 7. Per the germline V gene, CDR1 is MNHNY and CDR2 is SVGAGI (reference sequence). The CDR3 length is 14 residues. CDR3 nucleotides: TGTGCCAGCAGCACGGGACAGGGCCGGACTGAAGCTTTCTTT. Translated: CASSTGQGRTEAFF.

In its sample, this clone was seen a few times. The rearrangement uses TRBV30 and TRBJ1-5, with TRBD1 matching 7 bases. This CDR3 region has 12 residues. The germline V gene has CDR1 GTSNPN and CDR2 SVGIG (reference sequence). V lost 5 bases to trimming and J lost 7 bases; unmatched junction nucleotides: 5. This CDR3 is CAWDRVGQPQHF. CDR3 bases: TGTGCCTGGGACAGGGTAGGACAGCCCCAGCATTTT. Full variable domain (missing parts from reference TRBV30 and TRBJ1-5): SQTIHQWPATLVQPVGSPLSLECTVEGTSNPNLYWYRQAAGRGLQLLFYSVGIGQISSEVPQNLSASRPQDRQFILSSKKLLLSDSGFYLCAWDRVGQPQHFGDGTRLSIL.

CDR3 residues: CASSLVPPGGFSYNEQFF. CDR3 coding DNA: TGCGCCAGCAGCTTGGTCCCCCCCGGGGGGTTCTCCTACAATGAGCAGTTCTTC. The rearrangement links TRBV5-1 to TRBJ2-1, with 7 bases that match TRBD2. Looked up from germline, CDR1 is SGHRS and CDR2 is YFSETQ. J lost 0 bases, V lost 0 bases, and 9 bases had no gene match. There are 18 residues in the CDR3.

The chain uses TRBV5-1 and TRBJ1-4; D might be TRBD1 (6 bases). The CDR3 is 15 residues long. V was shortened by 0 bases and J by 8 bases, with 14 bases between the two germline ends. CDR1 SGHRS and CDR2 YFSETQ come from the germline V gene. The chain's CDR3 is CASSLAGGDEEKLFF. For the CDR3, the DNA is TGCGCCAGCAGCTTGGCTGGGGGCGATGAGGAAAAACTGTTTTTT.